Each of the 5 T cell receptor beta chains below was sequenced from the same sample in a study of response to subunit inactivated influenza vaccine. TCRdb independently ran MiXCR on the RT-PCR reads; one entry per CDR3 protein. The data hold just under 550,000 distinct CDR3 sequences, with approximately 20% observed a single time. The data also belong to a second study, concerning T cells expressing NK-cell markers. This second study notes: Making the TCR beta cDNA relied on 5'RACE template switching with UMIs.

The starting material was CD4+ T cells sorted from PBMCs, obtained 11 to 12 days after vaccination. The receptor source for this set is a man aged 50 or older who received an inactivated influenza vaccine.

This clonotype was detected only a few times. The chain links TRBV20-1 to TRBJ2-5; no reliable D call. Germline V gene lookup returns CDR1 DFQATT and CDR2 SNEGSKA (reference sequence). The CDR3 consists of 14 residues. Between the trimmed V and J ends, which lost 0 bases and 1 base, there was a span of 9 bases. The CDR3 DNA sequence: TGCAGTGCTAGAGAATGGGCAGCCCAAGAGACCCAGTACTTC. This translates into CSAREWAAQETQYF.

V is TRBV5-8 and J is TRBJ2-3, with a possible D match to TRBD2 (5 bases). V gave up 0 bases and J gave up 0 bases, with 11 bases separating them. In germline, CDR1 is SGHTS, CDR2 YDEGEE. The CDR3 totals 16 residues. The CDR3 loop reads CASSLALARSTDTQYF. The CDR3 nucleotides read TGTGCCAGCAGCTTGGCGCTAGCACGGAGCACAGATACGCAGTATTTT.

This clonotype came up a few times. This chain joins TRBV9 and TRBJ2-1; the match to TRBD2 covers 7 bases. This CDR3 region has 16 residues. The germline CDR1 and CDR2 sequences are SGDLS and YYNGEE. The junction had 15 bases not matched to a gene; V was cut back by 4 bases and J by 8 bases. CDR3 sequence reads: CASSSRGDPIWDEQFF. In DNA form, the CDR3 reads TGTGCCAGCAGCAGCCGGGGGGACCCCATTTGGGATGAGCAGTTCTTC. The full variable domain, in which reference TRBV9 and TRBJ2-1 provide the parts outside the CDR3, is DSGVTQTPKHLITATGQRVTLRCSPRSGDLSVYWYQQSLDQGLQFLIQYYNGEERAKGNILERFSAQQFPDLHSELNLSSLELGDSALYFCASSSRGDPIWDEQFFGPGTRLTVL.

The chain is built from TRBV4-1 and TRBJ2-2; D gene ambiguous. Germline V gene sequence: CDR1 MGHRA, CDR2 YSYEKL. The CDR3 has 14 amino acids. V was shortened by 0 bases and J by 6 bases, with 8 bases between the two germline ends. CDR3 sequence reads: CASSQDSGPGELFF. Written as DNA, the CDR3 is TGCGCCAGCAGCCAAGATTCCGGGCCCGGGGAGCTGTTTTTT.

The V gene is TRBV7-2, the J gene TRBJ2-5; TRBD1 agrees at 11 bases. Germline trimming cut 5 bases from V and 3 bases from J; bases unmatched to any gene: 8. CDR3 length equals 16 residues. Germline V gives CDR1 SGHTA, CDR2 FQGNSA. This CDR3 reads CASSGTGGVLKETQYF. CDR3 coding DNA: TGTGCCAGCAGCGGGACAGGGGGGGTCCTAAAAGAGACCCAGTACTTC.